This T cell receptor (beta chain) was captured in a study of vaccination and CD4 T cells after COVID-19. The assay that was used to sequence DNA from cultured CD4+ T cells was the Oncomine TCR Beta short-read assay. MiXCR was run by TCRdb on the PCR reads, yielding one entry per CDR3 protein. The data show some 16,000 distinct CDR3 sequences, around 53% seen once. Between the trimmed V and J ends, which lost 5 bases and 7 bases, there was a span of 13 bases. The CDR3 is 13 amino acids. Germline V gives CDR1 KGHDR, CDR2 SFDVKD. The treatment denotes: roughly nine-day PBMC culture with coronavirus spike peptide pools or control peptides (ViraFEST assay). ViraFEST grew antigen-specific T cells using peptide pools, then sequenced TCRs. Cultures of PBMCs, a few million per well, were set up with 10 IU/ml IL-2 and approximately 9.7 ug/ml peptide pools. In regard to this clonotype: Its antigen is as yet unknown.

The sequence was obtained from a human donor who had recovered from COVID-19. The sequenced sample consisted of CD4+ T cells from blood, cultured in vitro. The chain employs TRBV24-1 and TRBJ1-1; D is undetermined. The CDR3 sequence is CATSARAEGEAFF. The CDR3, as DNA: TGTGCCACCAGTGCCCGGGCCGAAGGTGAAGCTTTCTTT.